This record covers a single T cell receptor (beta chain). Its antigen remains unknown. Random hexamers were used to reverse transcribe 0.5 to 1 ug of RNA. Amplification of TCR beta CDR3 across 54 Vbeta and 13 Jbeta was performed with immunoSEQ multiplex PCR. TCRdb re-derived calls from the immunoSEQ multiplex PCR reads in MiXCR, one entry per CDR3 protein. Among about 300,000 distinct CDR3 sequences, 92% were seen once, and the ten largest hold over 0.065%. The sample is drawn from a study of CD8 T cells in Susac syndrome. V shed 3 bases and J shed 5 bases, with 11 bases lying between them. Germline CDR1 LGHNA, CDR2 YSLEER. This CDR3 comprises 13 residues. Study-level points and caveats: The authors acknowledged that the study's TCR sequencing and HLA analysis involved relatively few individuals.

The T cells that were sequenced for TCR beta were CD8+ and CD4+ cells from blood. The CD8+ and CD4+ T cells were negatively isolated, with the TEMRA cells enriched by FACS. Sequencing was performed on CD4+ T cells from PBMCs. The sequence derives from a human donor with multiple sclerosis. V and J are TRBV4-3 and TRBJ2-7; TRBD1 might be the D (5 bases). The chain's CDR3 is CASSQTDSHEQYF. The CDR3 bases are TGCGCCAGCAGCCAGACTGACAGTCACGAGCAGTACTTC.